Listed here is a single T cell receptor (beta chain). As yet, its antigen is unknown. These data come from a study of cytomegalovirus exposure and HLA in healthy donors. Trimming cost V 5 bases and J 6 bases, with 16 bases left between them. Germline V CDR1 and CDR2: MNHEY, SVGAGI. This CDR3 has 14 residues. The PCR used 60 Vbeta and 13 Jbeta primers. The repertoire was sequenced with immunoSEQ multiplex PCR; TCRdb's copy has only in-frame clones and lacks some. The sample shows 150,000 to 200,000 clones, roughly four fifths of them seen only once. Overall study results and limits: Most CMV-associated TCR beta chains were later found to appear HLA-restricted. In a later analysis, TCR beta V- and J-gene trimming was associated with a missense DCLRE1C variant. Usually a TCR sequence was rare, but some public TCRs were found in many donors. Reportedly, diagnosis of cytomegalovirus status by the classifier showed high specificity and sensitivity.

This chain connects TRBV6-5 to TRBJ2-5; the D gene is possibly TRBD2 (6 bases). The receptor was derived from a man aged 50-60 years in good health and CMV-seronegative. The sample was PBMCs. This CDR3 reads CASSPERRVKTQYF. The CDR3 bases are TGTGCCAGCAGTCCCGAGAGGAGGGTGAAGACCCAGTACTTC.